These T cell receptor beta chains were read from a single sample in a study of blood T cell repertoires in COVID-19. Only in-frame clones appear in the TCRdb table, and some are missing; sequencing was by immunoSEQ multiplex PCR. Of some 87,000 clones listed, around four fifths are singletons. Sequencing was carried out using peripheral blood. All receptors derive from a man older than 75 with active or convalescent COVID-19. CDR3s include the opening cysteine and the closing phenylalanine or tryptophan. A D gene is named only where the DNA matches it firmly. Not all rows give a size; the values are once, few, many and, for expanded clones, a class.

>TRBJ2-7|-|once|24|TRBV21-1
TGTGCCAGCAGCAACATACCGGAACGGGGAAGGGGACAGGGGGGACTTAGTTATTATTACGAGCAGTACTTC
CASSNIPERGRGQGGLSYYYEQYF
>TRBJ1-2|-|-|15|TRBV6-5
TGTGCCAGCAACCGAGACAGTGCCGCTAACTATGGCTACACCTTC
CASNRDSAANYGYTF
>TRBJ1-3|-|-|14|TRBV6-5
TGTGCCAGCGGCTTATGGTCCTCAGGAAACACCATATATTTT
CASGLWSSGNTIYF
>TRBJ2-1|TRBD1|-|15|TRBV19
TGTGCCAGTAGTATAGAGATCAGGGGGCGCATTTTGGAGTTCTTC
CASSIEIRGRILEFF
>TRBJ1-5|TRBD1|few|15|TRBV7-9
TGTGCCAGCAGTCAGACAGGGGTTTTCAGTCAGCCCCAGCATTTT
CASSQTGVFSQPQHF
>TRBJ1-5|TRBD1|-|14|TRBV30
TGTGCCTGGAGGGAGGGACAGCGGGCCGGGCCCCAGCATTTT
CAWREGQRAGPQHF
>TRBJ2-1|TRBD2|-|11|TRBV2
TGCGCGGGAGGGGGCTACAATGAGCAGTTCTTC
CAGGGYNEQFF
>TRBJ1-3|TRBD1|-|14|TRBV6-1
TGTGCCAGCAGTGACCGACAGGGAAGGAACACCATATATTTT
CASSDRQGRNTIYF
>TRBJ1-3|TRBD1|-|15|TRBV2
TGTGCCAGCAGTGAGGGACAGGGTGTGGGAAACACCATATATTTT
CASSEGQGVGNTIYF
>TRBJ2-5|TRBD2|-|16|TRBV11-2
TGTGCCAGCAGCTTAGTTCTAGCGGGGATTCAAGAGACCCAGTACTTC
CASSLVLAGIQETQYF
>TRBJ2-7|-|-|12|TRBV28
TGTGCCAGCAGTTTATCGAGGTACGAGCAGTACTTC
CASSLSRYEQYF
>TRBJ1-5|-|once|13|TRBV2
TGTGCCAGCAGTCCTGACCACGGGCAGCCCCAGCATTTT
CASSPDHGQPQHF
>TRBJ2-7|-|-|15|TRBV3-1/TRBV3-2
TGTGCCAGCAGCCAAGGGTTCGGTGACTCCTACGAGCAGTACTTC
CASSQGFGDSYEQYF
>TRBJ2-2|-|-|15|TRBV3-1/TRBV3-2
TGTGCCAGCAGCCATTACAGGGATGCCACCGGGGAGCTGTTTTTT
CASSHYRDATGELFF
>TRBJ1-6|TRBD1|-|17|TRBV19
TGTGCCAGTAGTATGAGGCGCGGACAGGGTGAGGGAGCACCCCTCCACTTT
CASSMRRGQGEGAPLHF
>TRBJ2-3|-|once|14|TRBV3-1/TRBV3-2
TGTGCCAGCAGCCACGGAGTTAGCGCAGATACGCAGTATTTT
CASSHGVSADTQYF
>TRBJ2-2|-|-|12|TRBV6-5
TGTGCCAGTTACGTAGGAGCCGGGGAGCTGTTTTTT
CASYVGAGELFF
>TRBJ1-5|-|-|12|TRBV15
TGTGCCACCAGCAGAACAAATCAGCCCCAGCATTTT
CATSRTNQPQHF
>TRBJ2-3|TRBD2|-|16|TRBV24-1
TGTGCCACCAGTGATCGTAGCGGGAGGCGCACAGATACGCAGTATTTT
CATSDRSGRRTDTQYF
>TRBJ1-5|TRBD1|-|15|TRBV28
TGTGCCAGCAGGCTTCCGGGACAGGCCAATCAGCCCCAGCATTTT
CASRLPGQANQPQHF
>TRBJ1-1|-|-|14|TRBV4-2
TGTGCCAGCACCCTAAAGAAGGGGGACACTGAAGCTTTCTTT
CASTLKKGDTEAFF
>TRBJ1-1|-|few|15|TRBV9
TGTGCCAGCAGCCCCAATGCAGGGCTGGTCACTGAAGCTTTCTTT
CASSPNAGLVTEAFF
>TRBJ2-4|-|-|13|TRBV5-4
TGTGCCAGCAGCTTGAATAGAGGAAACATTCAGTACTTC
CASSLNRGNIQYF
>TRBJ1-3|-|-|15|TRBV7-6
TGTGCCAGCAGCCCTCGAAGTAACTTTGGAAACACCATATATTTT
CASSPRSNFGNTIYF
>TRBJ1-1|TRBD1|-|15|TRBV19
TGTGCCGTCACGGGACAGCGGAGGGGGGACACTGAAGCTTTCTTT
CAVTGQRRGDTEAFF
>TRBJ2-7|TRBD2|-|16|TRBV4-1
TGCGCCAGCAGCCAAGGACTAGCGGGGCCCACCTACGAGCAGTACTTC
CASSQGLAGPTYEQYF
>TRBJ2-7|TRBD1|-|14|TRBV29-1
TGCAGCGTTACCCGGGACAGTAGCTCCTACGAGCAGTACTTC
CSVTRDSSSYEQYF